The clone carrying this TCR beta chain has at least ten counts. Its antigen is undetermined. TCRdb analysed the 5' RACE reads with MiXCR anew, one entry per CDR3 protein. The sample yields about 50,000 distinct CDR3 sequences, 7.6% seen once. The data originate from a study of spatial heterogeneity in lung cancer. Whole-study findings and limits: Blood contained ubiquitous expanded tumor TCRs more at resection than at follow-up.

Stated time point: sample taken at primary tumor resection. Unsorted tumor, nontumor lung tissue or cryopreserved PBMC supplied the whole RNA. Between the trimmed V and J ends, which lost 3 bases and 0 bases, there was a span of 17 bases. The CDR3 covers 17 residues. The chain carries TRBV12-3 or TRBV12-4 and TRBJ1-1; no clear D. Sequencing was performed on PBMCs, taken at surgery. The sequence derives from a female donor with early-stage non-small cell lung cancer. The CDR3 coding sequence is TGTGCCAGCAGTTTGCGCACGGGGTGGGAAATGAACACTGAAGCTTTCTTT. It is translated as CASSLRTGWEMNTEAFF.